The source of this T cell receptor (beta chain) is a study of blood T cell repertoires in COVID-19. Study in general: Whether acute or convalescent, the COVID-19 samples came from the United States, Italy and Spain. T cells, B-cell-depleted T cells, or PBMCs provided the cDNA or gDNA that served as material.

Per the study methods: The authors estimated nucleated cell counts from reference gene primer amplification. Data came from immunoSEQ multiplex PCR; TCRdb stores just in-frame clones and leaves some out. The D gene and trimming were derived from the DNA, and the V and J assignments and clone size from that table. The table shows some 100,000 clones, with roughly 92% occurring only once. CDR3 size: 13 residues. Trimming left V 3 bases short and J 3 bases short, with 5 bases between. Germline CDR1 and CDR2: MGHDK and SYGVNS. The receptor comes from a man aged 65-85 years with acute or convalescent COVID-19. Sequencing was performed on peripheral blood. V gene TRBV25-1 combines with J gene TRBJ2-2; D gene unclear. CDR3 region: CASSDRYTGELFF. The CDR3 nucleotides read TGTGCCAGCAGTGACAGGTACACCGGGGAGCTGTTTTTT.